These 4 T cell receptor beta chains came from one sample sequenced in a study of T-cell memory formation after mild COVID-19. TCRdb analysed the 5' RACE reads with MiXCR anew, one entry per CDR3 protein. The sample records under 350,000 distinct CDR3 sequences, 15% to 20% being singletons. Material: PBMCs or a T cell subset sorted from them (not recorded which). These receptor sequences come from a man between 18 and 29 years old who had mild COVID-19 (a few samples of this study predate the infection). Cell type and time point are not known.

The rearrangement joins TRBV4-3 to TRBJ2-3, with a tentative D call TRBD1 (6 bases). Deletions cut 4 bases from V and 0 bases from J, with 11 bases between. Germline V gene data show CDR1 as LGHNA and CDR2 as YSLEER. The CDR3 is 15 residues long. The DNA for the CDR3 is TGCGCCAGCAGCCGAGGACAGTCCAGCACAGATACGCAGTATTTT. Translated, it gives CASSRGQSSTDTQYF.

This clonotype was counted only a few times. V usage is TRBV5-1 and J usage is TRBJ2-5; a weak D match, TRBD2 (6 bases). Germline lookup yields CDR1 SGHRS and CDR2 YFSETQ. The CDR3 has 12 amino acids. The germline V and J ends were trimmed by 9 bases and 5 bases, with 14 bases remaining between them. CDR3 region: CATAAEGETQYF. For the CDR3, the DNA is TGCGCCACCGCGGCGGAGGGGGAGACCCAGTACTTC.

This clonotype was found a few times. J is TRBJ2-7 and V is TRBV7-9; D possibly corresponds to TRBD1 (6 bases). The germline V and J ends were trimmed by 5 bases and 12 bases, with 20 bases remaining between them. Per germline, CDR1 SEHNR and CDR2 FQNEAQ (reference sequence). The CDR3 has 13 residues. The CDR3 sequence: CASSQDPGDRRYV. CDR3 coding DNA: TGTGCCAGCAGCCAAGATCCCGGTGACAGGAGGTACGTC.

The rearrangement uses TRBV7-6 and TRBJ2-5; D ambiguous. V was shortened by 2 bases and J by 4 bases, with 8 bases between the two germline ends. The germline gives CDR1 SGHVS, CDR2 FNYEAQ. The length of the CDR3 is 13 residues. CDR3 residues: CASSLQYRETQYF. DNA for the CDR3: TGTGCCAGCAGCTTACAGTATAGAGAGACCCAGTACTTC.